The TCR beta chain described here comes from a study of shared clonotypes between healthy human individuals. Germline trimming cut 5 bases from V and 4 bases from J; bases unmatched to any gene: 3. This CDR3 region has 13 residues. From germline, CDR1 is SNHLY and CDR2 FYNNEI. Samples underwent the assay at deep level. As originally analysed: ImmunoSEQ output held junction-only sequences without quality scores, so filtering differed. Some clones are missing from TCRdb's copy, which holds only in-frame ones; the method was immunoSEQ multiplex PCR. Clonal size and the V and J genes are those of that table, whereas D and trimming came from the DNA. The data show millions of clones, with more than 80% seen just once and 0.14% held by the top ten.

Specimen: naive CD4+ T cells sorted from blood. The subset here: CD45RA+ positively selected. J is TRBJ2-5 and V is TRBV2; 8 bases map to TRBD1. The TCR originated in a man aged 18-30 years in good health. This CDR3 is CASSMTGVETQYF. The CDR3 region has the DNA TGTGCCAGCAGTATGACAGGGGTAGAGACCCAGTACTTC.